A selection of T cell receptor beta chains follows, all from one sample in a study of control samples from healthy donors and cancer patients. Generated by immunoSEQ multiplex PCR, the TCRdb table keeps only in-frame clones and is missing some. The repertoire consists of 89,000 or so clones, with around 87% occurring once and the leading ten covering about a fifth. Sample: blood. These receptors all stem from a man in his forties or fifties in good health. The CDR3 runs from the conserved cysteine through the conserved F or W. The order of the fields is CDR3 DNA, CDR3 protein, D gene, V gene, CDR3 length, J gene, clone size. D genes are given only for firm matches. The size field is filled for only some rows; it gives once, few, many or a size class.

cdr3_nt: TGTGCCAGCAGCCAAGATAGGAATGAGCAGTTCTTC
cdr3_aa: CASSQDRNEQFF
d_call: -
v_call: TRBV4-2
cdr3_length: 12
j_call: TRBJ2-1
clone_size: -

cdr3_nt: TGTGCCTGGAGTTACCGGGGTGAGGGTTCACCCCTCCACTTT
cdr3_aa: CAWSYRGEGSPLHF
d_call: -
v_call: TRBV30
cdr3_length: 14
j_call: TRBJ1-6
clone_size: -

cdr3_nt: TGTGCCAGCAGCCAAGTGATGCTGGGTTCACCCCTCCACTTT
cdr3_aa: CASSQVMLGSPLHF
d_call: -
v_call: TRBV14
cdr3_length: 14
j_call: TRBJ1-6
clone_size: -

cdr3_nt: TGCAGCGTTGATCGGCAGGGGACAGATACGCAGTATTTT
cdr3_aa: CSVDRQGTDTQYF
d_call: -
v_call: TRBV29-1
cdr3_length: 13
j_call: TRBJ2-3
clone_size: -

cdr3_nt: TGTGCCAGCAGCTTAAGTCTAGCGGGGCTCACCGGGGAGCTGTTTTTT
cdr3_aa: CASSLSLAGLTGELFF
d_call: TRBD2
v_call: TRBV7-3
cdr3_length: 16
j_call: TRBJ2-2
clone_size: -

cdr3_nt: TGTGCCAGCAGTCCGAGGGATGAGACTATCTCCTACGAGCAGTACTTC
cdr3_aa: CASSPRDETISYEQYF
d_call: -
v_call: TRBV6-2/TRBV6-3
cdr3_length: 16
j_call: TRBJ2-7
clone_size: -

cdr3_nt: TGTGCCAGCTCTCTCACAGGGGGCGATCAGCCCCAGCATTTT
cdr3_aa: CASSLTGGDQPQHF
d_call: TRBD1
v_call: TRBV18
cdr3_length: 14
j_call: TRBJ1-5
clone_size: -

cdr3_nt: TGTGCCAGCAGCTTAAGACTAGCGGGGGGGCTGCCCACCGGGGAGCTGTTTTTT
cdr3_aa: CASSLRLAGGLPTGELFF
d_call: TRBD2
v_call: TRBV7-3
cdr3_length: 18
j_call: TRBJ2-2
clone_size: -

cdr3_nt: TGTGCCAGCAGTTCCCCCGGGACGGAGGGTTATCAGCCCCAGCATTTT
cdr3_aa: CASSSPGTEGYQPQHF
d_call: -
v_call: TRBV28
cdr3_length: 16
j_call: TRBJ1-5
clone_size: once

cdr3_nt: TGCGCCAGCAGCTTGCTAGAGACGGGAAGCAATGAGCAGTTCTTC
cdr3_aa: CASSLLETGSNEQFF
d_call: -
v_call: TRBV5-1
cdr3_length: 15
j_call: TRBJ2-1
clone_size: -

cdr3_nt: TGCGCCAGCAGCCAAGATTGGAACGGGGGGAGGGCGCAGTATTTT
cdr3_aa: CASSQDWNGGRAQYF
d_call: TRBD2
v_call: TRBV4-3
cdr3_length: 15
j_call: TRBJ2-3
clone_size: -

cdr3_nt: TGTGCCAGCAGCGTAGACGGGAGGTCAGGCTATGGCTACACCTTC
cdr3_aa: CASSVDGRSGYGYTF
d_call: -
v_call: TRBV9
cdr3_length: 15
j_call: TRBJ1-2
clone_size: -

cdr3_nt: TGTGCCAGTAAGACGGGGATTTGGCAGCCCCAGCATTTT
cdr3_aa: CASKTGIWQPQHF
d_call: -
v_call: TRBV19
cdr3_length: 13
j_call: TRBJ1-5
clone_size: once

cdr3_nt: TGTGCCATCGCGGCACAGGGAGATACGCAGTATTTT
cdr3_aa: CAIAAQGDTQYF
d_call: -
v_call: TRBV10-3
cdr3_length: 12
j_call: TRBJ2-3
clone_size: -

cdr3_nt: TGTGCCAGCAGCTCAGGTCCCTTAGCCAAAAACATTCAGTACTTC
cdr3_aa: CASSSGPLAKNIQYF
d_call: -
v_call: TRBV3-1/TRBV3-2
cdr3_length: 15
j_call: TRBJ2-4
clone_size: -

cdr3_nt: TGTGCCAGCAGTTATATACAAAGCTCCTATAATTCACCCCTCCACTTT
cdr3_aa: CASSYIQSSYNSPLHF
d_call: -
v_call: TRBV6-6
cdr3_length: 16
j_call: TRBJ1-6
clone_size: few

cdr3_nt: TGCGCCAGCAGCCAGGGAATACCGACAGGGGCCAGCTCTGGGGCCAACGTCCTGACTTTC
cdr3_aa: CASSQGIPTGASSGANVLTF
d_call: TRBD1
v_call: TRBV4-3
cdr3_length: 20
j_call: TRBJ2-6
clone_size: -

cdr3_nt: TGTGCCAGCTCACAGAGTATAAACACTGAAGCTTTCTTT
cdr3_aa: CASSQSINTEAFF
d_call: -
v_call: TRBV18
cdr3_length: 13
j_call: TRBJ1-1
clone_size: few

cdr3_nt: TGTGCCAGCAGCCATAGAGAGACCCAGTACTTC
cdr3_aa: CASSHRETQYF
d_call: -
v_call: TRBV14
cdr3_length: 11
j_call: TRBJ2-5
clone_size: -

cdr3_nt: TGTGCCAGCAGACAACACCAGAAGTACACTGAAGCTTTCTTT
cdr3_aa: CASRQHQKYTEAFF
d_call: -
v_call: TRBV6-5
cdr3_length: 14
j_call: TRBJ1-1
clone_size: -

cdr3_nt: TGTGCCAGCAGTTACTCGACCGGGAATGAAAAACTGTTTTTT
cdr3_aa: CASSYSTGNEKLFF
d_call: -
v_call: TRBV6-5
cdr3_length: 14
j_call: TRBJ1-4
clone_size: -

cdr3_nt: TGTGCCATCAGTGAGTCGGGACAGGGGGCCTACAATGAGCAGTTCTTC
cdr3_aa: CAISESGQGAYNEQFF
d_call: TRBD1
v_call: TRBV10-3
cdr3_length: 16
j_call: TRBJ2-1
clone_size: -

cdr3_nt: TGTGCCAGCAGCTTATTGAGAGATACGCAGTATTTT
cdr3_aa: CASSLLRDTQYF
d_call: -
v_call: TRBV7-8
cdr3_length: 12
j_call: TRBJ2-3
clone_size: -

cdr3_nt: TGTGCCAGCAGCGCACGAGGGACAACTGGAAACACCATATATTTT
cdr3_aa: CASSARGTTGNTIYF
d_call: -
v_call: TRBV2
cdr3_length: 15
j_call: TRBJ1-3
clone_size: -

cdr3_nt: TGTGCCAGCTCACCCGGGACCCTGCATGAAAAACTGTTTTTT
cdr3_aa: CASSPGTLHEKLFF
d_call: -
v_call: TRBV18
cdr3_length: 14
j_call: TRBJ1-4
clone_size: -

cdr3_nt: TGTGCCAGCAGCTTGGGGGCCGGGGGCGCTGGGGCCAACGTCCTGACTTTC
cdr3_aa: CASSLGAGGAGANVLTF
d_call: -
v_call: TRBV5-6
cdr3_length: 17
j_call: TRBJ2-6
clone_size: -

cdr3_nt: TGTGCCAGCAGCCCGGGACAGGGTAAAGGAAACACCATATATTTT
cdr3_aa: CASSPGQGKGNTIYF
d_call: TRBD1
v_call: TRBV5-4
cdr3_length: 15
j_call: TRBJ1-3
clone_size: few

cdr3_nt: TGCGCCAGCAGCTTGGCGGGGGCAATCACAGATACGCAGTATTTT
cdr3_aa: CASSLAGAITDTQYF
d_call: -
v_call: TRBV5-1
cdr3_length: 15
j_call: TRBJ2-3
clone_size: once

cdr3_nt: TGTGCCATCGTGAGGGCGGTTGGCACTGAAGCTTTCTTT
cdr3_aa: CAIVRAVGTEAFF
d_call: -
v_call: TRBV12-3/TRBV12-4
cdr3_length: 13
j_call: TRBJ1-1
clone_size: few

cdr3_nt: TGCGCCAGCAGCTTGTTGGAGGGGGACGAGCAGTACTTC
cdr3_aa: CASSLLEGDEQYF
d_call: -
v_call: TRBV5-1
cdr3_length: 13
j_call: TRBJ2-7
clone_size: -

cdr3_nt: TGTGCCACCAGTGATTCTGGGACAGGGGGCCTTAACTATGGCTACACCTTC
cdr3_aa: CATSDSGTGGLNYGYTF
d_call: TRBD1
v_call: TRBV24-1
cdr3_length: 17
j_call: TRBJ1-2
clone_size: once

cdr3_nt: TGTGCCACCAGCACTTGGGAAACAGGGGGGCAGCCCCAGCATTTT
cdr3_aa: CATSTWETGGQPQHF
d_call: TRBD1
v_call: TRBV15
cdr3_length: 15
j_call: TRBJ1-5
clone_size: few

cdr3_nt: TGTGCCAGCAGCCCCGGGACTAGCCGTACCACCGGGGAGCTGTTTTTT
cdr3_aa: CASSPGTSRTTGELFF
d_call: TRBD2
v_call: TRBV5-4
cdr3_length: 16
j_call: TRBJ2-2
clone_size: -

cdr3_nt: TGCGCCAGCAGCCAAGATGTCAAGTGGGCCCAGCCCCAGCATTTT
cdr3_aa: CASSQDVKWAQPQHF
d_call: -
v_call: TRBV4-3
cdr3_length: 15
j_call: TRBJ1-5
clone_size: few

cdr3_nt: TGTGCCAGCAGCTTATATACGGGTCCCTATAATTCACCCCTCCACTTT
cdr3_aa: CASSLYTGPYNSPLHF
d_call: -
v_call: TRBV7-9
cdr3_length: 16
j_call: TRBJ1-6
clone_size: -

cdr3_nt: TGTGCCAGCAGTCGGGTGGCAGAAAATTCACCCCTCCACTTT
cdr3_aa: CASSRVAENSPLHF
d_call: -
v_call: TRBV5-6
cdr3_length: 14
j_call: TRBJ1-6
clone_size: -

cdr3_nt: TGTGCCAGCGGTAAAGAGAACACCGGGGAGCTGTTTTTT
cdr3_aa: CASGKENTGELFF
d_call: -
v_call: TRBV2
cdr3_length: 13
j_call: TRBJ2-2
clone_size: -

cdr3_nt: TGTGCCAGCAGCCTGGGACTCTCTGGAAACACCATATATTTT
cdr3_aa: CASSLGLSGNTIYF
d_call: -
v_call: TRBV6-6
cdr3_length: 14
j_call: TRBJ1-3
clone_size: -

cdr3_nt: TGTGCCAGCAGCCCGCCGGGACCCGCCTACGAGCAGTACTTC
cdr3_aa: CASSPPGPAYEQYF
d_call: -
v_call: TRBV7-2
cdr3_length: 14
j_call: TRBJ2-7
clone_size: -

cdr3_nt: TGTGCCAGCAGTCTCACCACAGCCGAGGGAGATACGCAGTATTTT
cdr3_aa: CASSLTTAEGDTQYF
d_call: -
v_call: TRBV28
cdr3_length: 15
j_call: TRBJ2-3
clone_size: -

cdr3_nt: TGTGCCAGTTCCTTCCTAGCGGCGGAGCAGTTCTTC
cdr3_aa: CASSFLAAEQFF
d_call: TRBD2
v_call: TRBV19
cdr3_length: 12
j_call: TRBJ2-1
clone_size: -